This is a list of T cell receptor beta chains from one sample in a study of cytomegalovirus exposure and HLA in healthy donors. Profiled with immunoSEQ multiplex PCR; TCRdb holds only in-frame clones, not every one. This sample has about 96,000 clones, with roughly 79% found just once. The sequenced sample was PBMCs. Source of these receptors: a woman aged 70-85 years in good health and CMV-seropositive. The CDR3 runs from the conserved cysteine through the conserved F or W. Size tells how often a clone was seen (once, few, many) or the class of an expanded clone, and some rows leave it out.

V: TRBV5-6
size: once
CDR3: CASSLWRTGDKRDTQYF

V: TRBV7-2
size: -
CDR3: CASSLRALLGGTEAFF

V: TRBV9
size: -
CDR3: CASSVDSVLEQYF

V: TRBV5-5
size: -
CDR3: CASSRRQGDGYTF

V: TRBV28
size: -
CDR3: CASSSLTDTQYF

V: TRBV7-9
size: -
CDR3: CASSFRTPDTQYF

V: TRBV5-4
size: -
CDR3: CASSLPVNYGYTF

V: TRBV5-1
size: -
CDR3: CASSLIGSGSEQYF

V: TRBV10-2
size: -
CDR3: CASIPGQEETQYF

V: TRBV28
size: -
CDR3: CACSTAVTNEKLFF

V: TRBV2
size: -
CDR3: CASSGQGYEQYF

V: TRBV13
size: -
CDR3: CASIPPRPGGNEQFF

V: TRBV7-2
size: -
CDR3: CASSLTPSTDTQYF

V: TRBV7-6
size: -
CDR3: CASSLLTTALGNTIYF

V: TRBV19
size: -
CDR3: CASSRGAQETQYF

V: TRBV28
size: -
CDR3: CASYLGGNTEAFF

V: TRBV5-4
size: -
CDR3: CASVEGAWGSGELFF

V: TRBV15
size: -
CDR3: CATSRGGTSYNEQFF